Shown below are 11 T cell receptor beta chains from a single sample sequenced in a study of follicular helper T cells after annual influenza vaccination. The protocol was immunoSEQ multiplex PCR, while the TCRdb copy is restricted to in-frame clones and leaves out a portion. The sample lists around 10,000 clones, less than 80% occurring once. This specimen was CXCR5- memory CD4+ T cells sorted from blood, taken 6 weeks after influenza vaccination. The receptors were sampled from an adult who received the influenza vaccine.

In nucleotides, the CDR3 is TGTGCCAGCAGCTTACAGGGGTACGGGAGCACTGAAGCTTTCTTT. Its protein product is CASSLQGYGSTEAFF. The chain has TRBV7-2 and TRBJ1-1; the D gene is possibly TRBD1 (6 bases). This CDR3 region has 15 residues. V was shortened by 2 bases and J by 4 bases, with 14 bases between the two germline ends. CDR1 SGHTA and CDR2 FQGNSA come from the germline V gene.

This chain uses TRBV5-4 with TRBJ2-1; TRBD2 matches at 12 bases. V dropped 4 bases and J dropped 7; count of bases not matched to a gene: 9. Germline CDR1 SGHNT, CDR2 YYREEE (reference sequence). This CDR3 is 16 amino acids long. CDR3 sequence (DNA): TGTGCCAGCAGCCCCCGGACTAGCGGGGATCTGAATGAGCAGTTCTTC. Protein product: CASSPRTSGDLNEQFF.

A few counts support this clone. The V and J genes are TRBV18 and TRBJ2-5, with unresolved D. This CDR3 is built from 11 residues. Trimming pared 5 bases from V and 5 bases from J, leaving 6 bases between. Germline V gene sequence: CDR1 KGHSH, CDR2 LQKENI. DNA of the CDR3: TGTGCCAGCTCATCTACTGAGACCCAGTACTTC. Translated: CASSSTETQYF. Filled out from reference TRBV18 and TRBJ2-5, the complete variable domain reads NAGVMQNPRHLVRRRGQEARLRCSPMKGHSHVYWYRQLPEEGLKFMVYLQKENIIDESGMPKERFSAEFPKEGPSILRIQQVVRGDSAAYFCASSSTETQYFGPGTRLLVL.

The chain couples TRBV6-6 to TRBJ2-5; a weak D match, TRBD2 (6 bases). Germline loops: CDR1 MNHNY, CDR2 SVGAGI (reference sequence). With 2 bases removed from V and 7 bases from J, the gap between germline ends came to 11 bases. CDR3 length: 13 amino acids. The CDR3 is CASSYAGLVTQYF. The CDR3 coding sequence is TGTGCCAGCAGTTACGCGGGGTTGGTGACCCAGTACTTC.

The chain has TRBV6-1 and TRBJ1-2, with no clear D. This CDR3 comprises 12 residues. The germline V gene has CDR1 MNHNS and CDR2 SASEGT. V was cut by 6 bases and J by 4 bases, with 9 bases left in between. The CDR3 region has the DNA TGTGCCAGCAGAGATGCAGGCTATGGCTACACCTTC. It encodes CASRDAGYGYTF.

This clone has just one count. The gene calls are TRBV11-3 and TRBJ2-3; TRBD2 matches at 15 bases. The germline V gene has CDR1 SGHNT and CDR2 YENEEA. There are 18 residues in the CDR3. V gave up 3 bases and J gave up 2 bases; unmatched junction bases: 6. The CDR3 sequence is CASSFGLAGGRVTDTQYF. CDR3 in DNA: TGTGCCAGCAGCTTTGGACTAGCGGGGGGGCGGGTCACAGATACGCAGTATTTT.

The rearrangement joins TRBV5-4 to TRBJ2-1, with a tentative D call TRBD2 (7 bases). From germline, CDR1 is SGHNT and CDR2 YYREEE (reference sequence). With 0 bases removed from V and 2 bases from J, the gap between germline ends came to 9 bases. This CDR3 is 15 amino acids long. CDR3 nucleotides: TGTGCCAGCAGCTTGGGGGGGGGCGCCTACAATGAGCAGTTCTTC. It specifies CASSLGGGAYNEQFF. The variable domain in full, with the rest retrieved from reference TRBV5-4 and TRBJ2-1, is ETGVTQSPTHLIKTRGQQVTLRCSSQSGHNTVSWYQQALGQGPQFIFQYYREEENGRGNFPPRFSGLQFPNYSSELNVNALELDDSALYLCASSLGGGAYNEQFFGPGTRLTVL.

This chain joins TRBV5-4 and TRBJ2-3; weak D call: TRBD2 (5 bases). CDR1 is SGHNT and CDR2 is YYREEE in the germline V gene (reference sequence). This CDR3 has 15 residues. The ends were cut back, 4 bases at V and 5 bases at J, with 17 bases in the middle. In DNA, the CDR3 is TGTGCCAGCAGCCCCCGTCTATCCGGGGTAGATACGCAGTATTTT. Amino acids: CASSPRLSGVDTQYF. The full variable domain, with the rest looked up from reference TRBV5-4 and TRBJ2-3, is ETGVTQSPTHLIKTRGQQVTLRCSSQSGHNTVSWYQQALGQGPQFIFQYYREEENGRGNFPPRFSGLQFPNYSSELNVNALELDDSALYLCASSPRLSGVDTQYFGPGTRLTVL.

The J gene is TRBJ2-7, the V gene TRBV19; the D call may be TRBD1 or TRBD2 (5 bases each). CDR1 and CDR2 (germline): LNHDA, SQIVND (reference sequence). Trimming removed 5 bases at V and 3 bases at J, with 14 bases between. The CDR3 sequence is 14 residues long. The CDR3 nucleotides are TGTGCCAGTAGTCCCGGGACGGGGATCTACGAGCAGTACTTC. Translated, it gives CASSPGTGIYEQYF.

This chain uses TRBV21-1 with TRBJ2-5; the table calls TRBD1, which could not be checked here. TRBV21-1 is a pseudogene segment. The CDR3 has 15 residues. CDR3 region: CASSKGHRGEETQYF. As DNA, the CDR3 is TGTGCCAGCAGCAAAGGACACAGGGGTGAGGAGACCCAGTACTTC.

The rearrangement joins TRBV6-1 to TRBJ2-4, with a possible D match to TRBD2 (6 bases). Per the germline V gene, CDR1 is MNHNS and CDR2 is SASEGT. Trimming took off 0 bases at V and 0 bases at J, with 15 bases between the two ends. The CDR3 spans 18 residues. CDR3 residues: CASSEAGGAFIAKNIQYF. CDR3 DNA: TGTGCCAGCAGTGAAGCGGGGGGAGCATTTATAGCCAAAAACATTCAGTACTTC.